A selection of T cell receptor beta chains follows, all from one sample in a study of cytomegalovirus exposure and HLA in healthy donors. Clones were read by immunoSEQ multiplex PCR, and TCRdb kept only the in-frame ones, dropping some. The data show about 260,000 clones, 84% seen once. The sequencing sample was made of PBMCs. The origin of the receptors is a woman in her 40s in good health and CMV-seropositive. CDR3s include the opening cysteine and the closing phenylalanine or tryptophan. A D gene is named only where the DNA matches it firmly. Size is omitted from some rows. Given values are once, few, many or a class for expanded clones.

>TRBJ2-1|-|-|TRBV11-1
TGTGCCAGCACCCGGGGTGGTTGTGAGCAGTTCTTC
CASTRGGCEQFF
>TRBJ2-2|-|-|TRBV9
TGTGCCAGCAGCTCCTATGGAGGCGGGGCCAACACCGGGGAGCTGTTTTTT
CASSSYGGGANTGELFF
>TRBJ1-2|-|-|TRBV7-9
TGTGCCAGCAGCCCGCTTGCCAGGGAAGGCAACTATGGCTACACCTTC
CASSPLAREGNYGYTF
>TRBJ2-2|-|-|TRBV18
TGTGCCAGCTCACCACCGTCCAGGGGAGGGACCGGGGAGCTGTTTTTT
CASSPPSRGGTGELFF
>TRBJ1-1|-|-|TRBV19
TGTGCCACCAATTCCAACAGGGAGACGGGGAACACTGAAGCTTTCTTT
CATNSNRETGNTEAFF
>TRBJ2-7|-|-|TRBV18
TGTGCCAGCTCACCACGGGGGGGACAGGACTCCTACGAGCAGTACTTC
CASSPRGGQDSYEQYF
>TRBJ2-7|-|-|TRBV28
TGTGCCAGCAGTTTTTCTAGGGGACCTAGGAGGGTTTACGAGCAGTACTTC
CASSFSRGPRRVYEQYF
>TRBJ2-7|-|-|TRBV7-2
TGTGCCAGCAGCCCCGAGGTTTCCAGGGCCTACGAGCAGTACTTC
CASSPEVSRAYEQYF
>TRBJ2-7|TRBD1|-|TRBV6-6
TGTGCCAGCAGTCAACAGGGGCCGAGCTCCTACGAGCAGTACTTC
CASSQQGPSSYEQYF
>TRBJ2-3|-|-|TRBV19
TGTGCCAGTAGTATCGAGCTTGTAGATACGCAGTATTTT
CASSIELVDTQYF
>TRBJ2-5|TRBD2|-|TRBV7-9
TGTGCCAGCAGCTTATATCTGGCTAGCGGGAGGGAAGAGACCCAGTACTTC
CASSLYLASGREETQYF
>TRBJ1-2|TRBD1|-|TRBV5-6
TGTGCCAGCAGCCTCACAGGGGTGAATAACTATGGCTACACCTTC
CASSLTGVNNYGYTF
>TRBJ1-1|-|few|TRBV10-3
TGTGCCATCAGTGGGGGGGTCACGGGAGGTGCGGGGACTGAAGCTTTCTTT
CAISGGVTGGAGTEAFF
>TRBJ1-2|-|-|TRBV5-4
TGTGCCAGCAGCTTCCCAGGTGCGAACAACTATGGCTACACCTTC
CASSFPGANNYGYTF
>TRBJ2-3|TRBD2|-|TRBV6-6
TGTGCCAGCACCTGGCGGGAGGGAAGCACAGATACGCAGTATTTT
CASTWREGSTDTQYF
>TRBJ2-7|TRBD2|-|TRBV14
TGTGCCAGCAGCCAAGATGGGCCAGCGGGAGAACCAGCGCGCTCCGGACTTTACGAGCAGTACTTC
CASSQDGPAGEPARSGLYEQYF
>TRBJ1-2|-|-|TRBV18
TGTGCCAGCTCACCACAACAGGGAGACTATGGCTACACCTTC
CASSPQQGDYGYTF
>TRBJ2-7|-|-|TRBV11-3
TGTGCCAGCAGTCTAGACTACGAGCAGTACTTC
CASSLDYEQYF
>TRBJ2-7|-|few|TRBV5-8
TGTGCCAGCACCTCGCGAAGACTTTCCTACGAGCAGTACTTC
CASTSRRLSYEQYF
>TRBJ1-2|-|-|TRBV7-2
TGTGCCAGCAGCTACCGGGAAAATCCTGTCTATGGCTACACCTTC
CASSYRENPVYGYTF
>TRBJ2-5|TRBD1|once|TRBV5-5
TGTGCCAGCAGCTTATCGACAGGGGAGTGGGAGACCCAGTACTTC
CASSLSTGEWETQYF
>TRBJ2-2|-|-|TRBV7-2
TGTGCCAGCAGTCGTGACAGATCTACCGGGGAGCTGTTTTTT
CASSRDRSTGELFF
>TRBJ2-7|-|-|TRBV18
TGTGCCAGCTCACCCGGGGACACACGCTCCTACGAGCAGTACTTC
CASSPGDTRSYEQYF